This record covers a single T cell receptor beta chain. This entry belongs to a study of blood T cell repertoires in COVID-19. About the study: Samples representing acute and convalescent COVID-19 were sourced from the United States, Italy and Spain. T cells, B-cell-depleted T cells, or PBMCs supplied cDNA or gDNA.

Under the authors' procedure: Amplification of reference gene primers provided the estimated nucleated cell counts. The data were produced by immunoSEQ multiplex PCR, yet TCRdb's version contains in-frame clones alone and is incomplete. D and trimming come from the DNA, and the V and J calls and clone size come from that table. Here the sample spans 160,000 or so clones, around 82% being singletons. Trimming removed 3 bases from V and 4 bases from J; junction bases left unmatched: 4. CDR3 length: 16 residues. Germline V CDR1 and CDR2: SGHTA, FQGNSA. This sequence joins TRBV7-2 and TRBJ2-5; 14 bases align to TRBD2. Specimen: peripheral blood. This receptor was identified in a man aged 60-69 years with active or convalescent COVID-19. CDR3 coding DNA: TGTGCCAGCAGCTTCGGGACTAGCGGGAGAGCAGAGACCCAGTACTTC. Encoded protein: CASSFGTSGRAETQYF.